This T cell receptor beta chain was retrieved from a study of T cells in localized non-small cell lung cancer. The CDR3 contains 13 residues. Germline loops: CDR1 MNHEY, CDR2 SVGAGI. The V end was cut by 5 bases, the J end by 8 bases, with 13 bases between. About this clone: Its antigen is not known.

The assay was immunoSEQ multiplex PCR, and TCRdb's table has in-frame clones only and misses some. The sample carries around 90,000 clones, about 78% recorded once. The study, taken as a whole, reports: Adjacent lung was found to contain a median approximately 60 of the top 100 tumor clones. Sequencing was limited to one tumor region, leaving the possibility of heterogeneity open. Uninvolved adjacent lung had the highest recorded T cell clonality, with tumor below it. Blood T cell density predicted longer survival; adjacent-lung clonality, shorter.

This TCR was sampled from a man aged 40 to 70 with stage II squamous cell lung carcinoma. This material consisted of PBMCs, taken before any cancer treatment. V and J are TRBV6-5 and TRBJ1-3; maybe TRBD1 (6 bases). The CDR3 sequence: CASSEDSRDTIYF. For the CDR3, the DNA is TGTGCCAGCAGTGAGGACAGTAGGGACACCATATATTTT.